This T cell receptor (beta chain) came from a study of naive and memory T cell subsets. General study findings and limits: Expression changes during T cell differentiation may affect RNA-based TCR counts. In naive cells, over 95% of TCR sequences were seen only once.

Both TRBC1 and TRBC2 were covered by a beta constant-region primer of two equimolar oligonucleotides. Ligated cDNA was amplified by four rounds of PCR with nested alpha and beta constant-region primers and SP2. A single record per CDR3 protein comes from TCRdb applying MiXCR to the UMI-ligation and nested PCR reads. The sample lists 120,000 or so distinct CDR3 sequences, around 35% occurring once. This clonotype turned up a few times. Its antigen is as yet unknown. Separate alpha and beta amplification began at the second PCR step. Four subsets defined by CD45RA and CD27 were sorted after CD3, CD4, CD8 and live/dead staining. Sequenced sample: central memory CD4+ T cells from blood. The TCR comes from a human donor in good health.

The CDR3 DNA reads as TGTGCCAGCAGCTTTAGCGGGAGCTTGTCCTACGAGCAGTACTTC. Translation: CASSFSGSLSYEQYF. This chain uses TRBV7-9 with TRBJ2-7; the match to TRBD2 covers 9 bases. Per germline, CDR1 SEHNR and CDR2 FQNEAQ (reference sequence). The CDR3 contains 15 residues. The ends lost 3 bases at V and 1 base at J; junction bases unmatched: 4. Full variable domain (rest looked up from reference TRBV7-9 and TRBJ2-7): DTGVSQNPRHKITKRGQNVTFRCDPISEHNRLYWYRQTLGQGPEFLTYFQNEAQLEKSRLLSDRFSAERPKGSFSTLEIQRTEQGDSAMYLCASSFSGSLSYEQYFGPGTRLTVT.